Detailed here is one T cell receptor (beta chain). Assay used: immunoSEQ multiplex PCR; TCRdb lists only in-frame clones, some missing. The sample holds about 390,000 clones, approximately 89% seen once. V was cut by 0 bases and J by 3 bases, with 13 bases left in between. Germline CDR1 and CDR2: LNHDA and SQIVND (reference sequence). The CDR3 runs to 16 residues. The record originates from a study of blood T cell repertoires in COVID-19. The chain recombines TRBV19 with TRBJ2-3, with TRBD1 as a possible D gene (6 bases). The source material was peripheral blood. The clonotype comes from a woman aged 55-69 years with COVID-19, enrolled during active disease. CDR3 protein: CASSIEPQGRTDTQYF. The CDR3 DNA reads as TGTGCCAGTAGTATAGAGCCTCAGGGGCGGACAGATACGCAGTATTTT.